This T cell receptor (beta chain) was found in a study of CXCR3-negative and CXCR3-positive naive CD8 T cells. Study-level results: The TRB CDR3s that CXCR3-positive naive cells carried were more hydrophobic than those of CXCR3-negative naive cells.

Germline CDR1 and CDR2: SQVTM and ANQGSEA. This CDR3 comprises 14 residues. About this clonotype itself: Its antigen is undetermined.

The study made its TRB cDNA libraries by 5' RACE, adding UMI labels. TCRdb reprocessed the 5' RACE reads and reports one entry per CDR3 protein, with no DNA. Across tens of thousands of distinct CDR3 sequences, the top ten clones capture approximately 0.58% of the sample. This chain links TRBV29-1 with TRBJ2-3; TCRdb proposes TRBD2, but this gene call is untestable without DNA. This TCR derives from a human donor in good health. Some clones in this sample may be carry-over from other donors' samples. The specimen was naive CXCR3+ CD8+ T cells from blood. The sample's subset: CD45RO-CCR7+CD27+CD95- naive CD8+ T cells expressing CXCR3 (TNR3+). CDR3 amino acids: CSVVLAGGGDTQYF.